Shown below are 8 T cell receptor beta chains from a single sample sequenced in a study of blood T cell repertoires in COVID-19. The assay was immunoSEQ multiplex PCR, and TCRdb's table has in-frame clones only and misses some. The table shows under 250,000 clones, with about four fifths occurring only once. Specimen: PBMCs or T cells enriched from blood (not recorded which). Every receptor here comes from a woman aged 45-59 years with acute COVID-19.

The chain uses TRBV25-1 and TRBJ2-1, with TRBD2 identical over 9 bases. The germline CDR1 and CDR2 sequences are MGHDK and SYGVNS. The V and J ends lost 6 bases and 8 bases, in that order; junction bases with no gene match: 8. CDR3 size: 14 residues. The CDR3 loop reads CASRVAGAVDEQFF. The CDR3 nucleotides are TGTGCCAGCAGGGTAGCGGGAGCGGTCGATGAGCAGTTCTTC.

The chain has TRBV20-1 and TRBJ1-1; D not certain. V gave up 3 bases and J gave up 11 bases, with 10 bases separating them. The CDR3 has 10 residues. Germline V gene sequence: CDR1 DFQATT, CDR2 SNEGSKA (reference sequence). CDR3: CSASREAAFF. CDR3 coding DNA: TGCAGTGCTAGCCGAGAGGCGGCTTTCTTT.

J is TRBJ1-1 and V is TRBV28, with 7 bases lining up with TRBD1. CDR1 and CDR2 (germline): MDHEN, SYDVKM. V dropped 5 bases and J dropped 7; count of bases not matched to a gene: 10. CDR3 length equals 14 residues. This CDR3 reads CASSGPGTVIEAFF. The CDR3 nucleotides are TGTGCCAGCAGTGGGCCGGGGACAGTTATTGAAGCTTTCTTT.

The chain combines TRBV10-3 with TRBJ1-5; D is possibly TRBD1 (5 bases). The germline V and J ends were trimmed by 7 bases and 7 bases, with 17 bases remaining between them. The CDR3 is 14 residues long. The V gene's germline CDR1 is ENHRY and CDR2 SYGVKD. The CDR3 DNA is TGTGCCATCAACTCTCAGGGTCCCGGACAGCCCCAGCATTTT. Amino acid sequence: CAINSQGPGQPQHF.

Ten or more counts support this clone. The chain employs TRBV27 and TRBJ1-5, with D possibly TRBD1 on 5 matching bases. Per the germline V gene, CDR1 is MNHEY and CDR2 is SMNVEV (reference sequence). CDR3 length equals 12 residues. Trimming left V 6 bases short and J 4 bases short, with 7 bases between. CDR3 residues: CASSPGNQPQHF. The DNA of the CDR3 is TGTGCCAGCAGCCCAGGGAATCAGCCCCAGCATTTT.

The chain employs TRBV24-1 and TRBJ1-1; TRBD1 matches at 7 bases. CDR1 and CDR2 from the germline V gene are KGHDR and SFDVKD. CDR3 length: 14 amino acids. V lost 5 bases to trimming and J lost 4 bases; unmatched junction nucleotides: 6. The CDR3 spells CATSVSGGGTEAFF. As DNA, the CDR3 is TGTGCCACCAGTGTTTCAGGGGGAGGCACTGAAGCTTTCTTT.

The chain employs TRBV30 and TRBJ2-3, with unresolved D. Trimming took 3 bases from V and 8 from J, leaving 12 bases between them. CDR1 is GTSNPN and CDR2 is SVGIG in the germline V gene (reference sequence). The CDR3 length is 12 residues. CDR3 DNA: TGTGCCTGGAGCCAAGTCTATGGTACGCAGTATTTT. Its translation: CAWSQVYGTQYF.

This clone was picked up one time. The chain uses TRBV9 and TRBJ2-1; the D gene is possibly TRBD1 (6 bases). V was shortened by 4 bases and J by 5 bases, with 22 bases between the two germline ends. CDR1 SGDLS and CDR2 YYNGEE come from the germline V gene. The CDR3 sequence is 17 residues long. CDR3 in DNA: TGTGCCAGCAGCCCCCCGGACAGTTTTTTGGGCCACAATGAGCAGTTCTTC. Translated, it gives CASSPPDSFLGHNEQFF.